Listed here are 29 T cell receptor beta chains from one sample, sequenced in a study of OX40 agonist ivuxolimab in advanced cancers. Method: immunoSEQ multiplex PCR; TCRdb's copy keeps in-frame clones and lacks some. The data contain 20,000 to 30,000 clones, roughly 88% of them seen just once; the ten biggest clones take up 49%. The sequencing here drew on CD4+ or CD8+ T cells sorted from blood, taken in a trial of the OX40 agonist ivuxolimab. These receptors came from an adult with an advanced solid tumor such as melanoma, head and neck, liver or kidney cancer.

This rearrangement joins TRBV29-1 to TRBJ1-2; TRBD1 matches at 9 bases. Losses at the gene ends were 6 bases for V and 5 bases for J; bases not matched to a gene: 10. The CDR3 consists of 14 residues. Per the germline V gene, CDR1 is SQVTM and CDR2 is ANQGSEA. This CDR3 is CSVPTGGRLYGYTF. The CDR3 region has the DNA TGCAGCGTGCCTACAGGGGGCAGACTATATGGCTACACCTTC. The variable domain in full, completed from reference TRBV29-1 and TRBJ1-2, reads SAVISQKPSRDICQRGTSLTIQCQVDSQVTMMFWYRQQPGQSLTLIATANQGSEATYESGFVIDKFPISRPNLTFSTLTVSNMSPEDSSIYLCSVPTGGRLYGYTFGSGTRLTVV.

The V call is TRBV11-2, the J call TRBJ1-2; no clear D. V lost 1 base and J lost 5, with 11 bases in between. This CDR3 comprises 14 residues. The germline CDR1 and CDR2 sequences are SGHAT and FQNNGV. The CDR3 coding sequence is TGTGCCAGCAGCTTAGGGAGGGAGGTATATGGCTACACCTTC. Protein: CASSLGREVYGYTF.

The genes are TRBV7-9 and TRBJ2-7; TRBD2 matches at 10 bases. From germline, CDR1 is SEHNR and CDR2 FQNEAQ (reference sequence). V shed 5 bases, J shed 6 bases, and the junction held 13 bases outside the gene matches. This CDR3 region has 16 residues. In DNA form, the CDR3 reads TGTGCCAGCAGCCCCCCCTCAGCGGGAGGGCATGCCGAGCAGTACTTC. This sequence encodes CASSPPSAGGHAEQYF.

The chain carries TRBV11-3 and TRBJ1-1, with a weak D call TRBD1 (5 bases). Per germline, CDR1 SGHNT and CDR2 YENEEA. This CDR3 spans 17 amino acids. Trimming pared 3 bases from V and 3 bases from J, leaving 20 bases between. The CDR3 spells CASSLPGPGSRHTEAFF. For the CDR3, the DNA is TGTGCCAGCAGCTTGCCGGGACCAGGGAGTAGGCACACTGAAGCTTTCTTT.

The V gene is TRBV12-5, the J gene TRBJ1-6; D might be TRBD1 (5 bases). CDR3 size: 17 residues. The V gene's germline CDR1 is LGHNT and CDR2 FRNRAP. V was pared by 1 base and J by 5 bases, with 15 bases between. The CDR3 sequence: CASGLGPALGDNSPLHF. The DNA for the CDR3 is TGTGCTAGTGGTTTGGGGCCGGCCTTGGGGGATAATTCACCCCTCCACTTT.

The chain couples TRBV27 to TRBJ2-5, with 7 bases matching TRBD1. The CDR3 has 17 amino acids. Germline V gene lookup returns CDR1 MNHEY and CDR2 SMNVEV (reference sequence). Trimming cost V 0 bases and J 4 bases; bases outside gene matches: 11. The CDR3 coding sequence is TGTGCCAGCAGTTTATCGGGACAGCGGATTATTCGAGAGACCCAGTACTTC. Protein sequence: CASSLSGQRIIRETQYF.

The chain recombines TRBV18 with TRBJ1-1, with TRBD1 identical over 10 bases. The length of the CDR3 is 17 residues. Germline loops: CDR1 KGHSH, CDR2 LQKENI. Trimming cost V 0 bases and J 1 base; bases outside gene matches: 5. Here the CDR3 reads CASSPPGQGGKNTEAFF. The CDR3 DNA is TGTGCCAGCTCACCACCCGGACAGGGGGGGAAGAACACTGAAGCTTTCTTT.

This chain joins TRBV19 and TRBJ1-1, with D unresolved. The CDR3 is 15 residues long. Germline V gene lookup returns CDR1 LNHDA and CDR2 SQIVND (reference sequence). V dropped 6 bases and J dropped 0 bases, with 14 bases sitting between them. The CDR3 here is CASSALGPMNTEAFF. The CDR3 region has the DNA TGTGCCAGTAGCGCCCTAGGTCCTATGAACACTGAAGCTTTCTTT.

The CDR3 reads CASRRSPSTDTQYF. Written as DNA, the CDR3 is TGTGCCAGTAGGAGGAGCCCGAGCACAGATACGCAGTATTTT. This sequence joins TRBV19 and TRBJ2-3; D not certain. The CDR3 is 14 amino acids. The ends were cut back, 6 bases at V and 0 bases at J, with 10 bases in the middle. Germline loops: CDR1 LNHDA, CDR2 SQIVND (reference sequence).

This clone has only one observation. Written as DNA, the CDR3 is TGTGCCAGCAGCTGGTCTAGCGGGAGATTGTTTGAGCAGTACTTC. Translated: CASSWSSGRLFEQYF. This rearrangement joins TRBV5-6 to TRBJ2-7; 10 nucleotides match TRBD2. J gave up 7 bases and V 3 bases, and 10 bases lay outside the gene matches. Looked up from germline, CDR1 is SGHDT and CDR2 is YYEEEE. This CDR3 is built from 15 residues.

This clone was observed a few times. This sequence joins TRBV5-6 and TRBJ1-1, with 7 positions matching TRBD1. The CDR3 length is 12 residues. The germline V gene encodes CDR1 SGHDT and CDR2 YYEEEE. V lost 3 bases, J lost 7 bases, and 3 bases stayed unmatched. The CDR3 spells CASSSQGSEAFF. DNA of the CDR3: TGTGCCAGCAGCTCACAGGGGAGTGAAGCTTTCTTT.

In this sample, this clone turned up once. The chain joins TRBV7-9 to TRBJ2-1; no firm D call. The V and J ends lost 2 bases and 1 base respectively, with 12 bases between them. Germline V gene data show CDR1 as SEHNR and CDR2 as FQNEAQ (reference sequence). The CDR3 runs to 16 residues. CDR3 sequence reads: CASSLWRPGSYNEQFF. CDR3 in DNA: TGTGCCAGCAGCTTATGGCGCCCAGGATCCTACAATGAGCAGTTCTTC.

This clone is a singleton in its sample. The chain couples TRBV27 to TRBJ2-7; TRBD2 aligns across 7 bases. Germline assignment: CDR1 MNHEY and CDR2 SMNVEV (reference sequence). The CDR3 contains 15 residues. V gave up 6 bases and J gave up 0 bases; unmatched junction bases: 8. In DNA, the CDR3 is TGTGCCAGCAGCCCCTTCGGACTAGTCTCCTACGAGCAGTACTTC. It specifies CASSPFGLVSYEQYF.

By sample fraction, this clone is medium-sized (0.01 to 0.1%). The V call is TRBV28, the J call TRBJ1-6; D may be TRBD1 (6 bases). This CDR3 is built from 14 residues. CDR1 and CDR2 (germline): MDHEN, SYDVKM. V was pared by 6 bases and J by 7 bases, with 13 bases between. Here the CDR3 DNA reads TGTGCCAGCAGAGTACAGGGTGGCAATTCACCCCTCCACTTT. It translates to CASRVQGGNSPLHF.

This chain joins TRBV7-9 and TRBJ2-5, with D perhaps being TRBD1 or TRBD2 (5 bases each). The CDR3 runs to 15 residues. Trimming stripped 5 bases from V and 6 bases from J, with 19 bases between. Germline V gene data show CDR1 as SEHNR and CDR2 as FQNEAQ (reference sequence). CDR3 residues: CASSPRDLLSQTQYF. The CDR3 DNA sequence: TGTGCCAGCAGCCCCAGGGACCTCCTCAGCCAGACCCAGTACTTC.

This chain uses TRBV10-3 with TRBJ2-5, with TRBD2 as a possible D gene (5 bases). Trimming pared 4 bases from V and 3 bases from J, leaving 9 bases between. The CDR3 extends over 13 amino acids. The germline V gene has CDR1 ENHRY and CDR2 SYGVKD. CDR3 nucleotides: TGTGCCATCAGTGGCCAGGAGGAAGAGACCCAGTACTTC. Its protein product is CAISGQEEETQYF.

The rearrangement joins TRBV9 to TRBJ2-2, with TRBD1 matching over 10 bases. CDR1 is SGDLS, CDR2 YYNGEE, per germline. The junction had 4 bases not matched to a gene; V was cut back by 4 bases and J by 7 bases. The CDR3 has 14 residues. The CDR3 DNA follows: TGTGCCAGCAGCCTAGGACAGGGGGTCGGGGAGCTGTTTTTT. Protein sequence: CASSLGQGVGELFF.

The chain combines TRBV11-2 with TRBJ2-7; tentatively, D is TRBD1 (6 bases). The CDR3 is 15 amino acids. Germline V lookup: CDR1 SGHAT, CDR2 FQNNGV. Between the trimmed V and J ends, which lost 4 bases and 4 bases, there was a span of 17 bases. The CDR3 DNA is TGTGCCAGCAGCTCTCCAAAAGGGGGTTGGTACGAGCAGTACTTC. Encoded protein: CASSSPKGGWYEQYF.

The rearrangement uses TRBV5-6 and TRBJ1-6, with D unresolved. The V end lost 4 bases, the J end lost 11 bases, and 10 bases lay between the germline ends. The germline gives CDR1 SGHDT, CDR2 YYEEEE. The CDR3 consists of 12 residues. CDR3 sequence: CASSNGEPPLHF. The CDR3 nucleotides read TGTGCCAGCAGCAATGGAGAGCCACCCCTCCACTTT.

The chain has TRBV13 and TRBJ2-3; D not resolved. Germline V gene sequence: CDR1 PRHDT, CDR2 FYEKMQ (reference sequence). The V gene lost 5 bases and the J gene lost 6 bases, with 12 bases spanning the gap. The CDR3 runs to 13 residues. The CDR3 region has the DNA TGTGCCAGCAGCCGACCCATGCAGGATACGCAGTATTTT. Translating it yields CASSRPMQDTQYF.

The CDR3 loop is CASSGGTGLYEQYF. The CDR3 nucleotides read TGTGCCAGCAGCGGAGGGACAGGTCTCTACGAGCAGTACTTC. This rearrangement joins TRBV9 to TRBJ2-7; 8 nucleotides match TRBD1. V trimming: 3 bases; J trimming: 3 bases; junction bases outside the gene matches: 5. The CDR3 totals 14 residues. The germline CDR1 and CDR2 sequences are SGDLS and YYNGEE.

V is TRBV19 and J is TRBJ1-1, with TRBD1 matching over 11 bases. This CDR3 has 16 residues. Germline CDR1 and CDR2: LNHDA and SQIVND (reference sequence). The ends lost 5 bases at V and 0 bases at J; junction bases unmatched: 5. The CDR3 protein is CASSPGTGGVNTEAFF. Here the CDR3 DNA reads TGTGCCAGTAGTCCGGGGACAGGGGGAGTGAACACTGAAGCTTTCTTT.

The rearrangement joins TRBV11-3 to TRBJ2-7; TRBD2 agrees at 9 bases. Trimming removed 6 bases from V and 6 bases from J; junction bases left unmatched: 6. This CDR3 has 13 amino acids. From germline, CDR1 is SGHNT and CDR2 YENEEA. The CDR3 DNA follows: TGTGCCAGCAGAGAGCGGGAGGATCCCGAGCAGTACTTC. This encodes CASREREDPEQYF.

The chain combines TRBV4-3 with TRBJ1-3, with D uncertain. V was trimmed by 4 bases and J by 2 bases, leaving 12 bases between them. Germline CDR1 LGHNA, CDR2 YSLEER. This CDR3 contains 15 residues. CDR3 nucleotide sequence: TGCGCCAGCAGCCCCCTCCCCGGGGCTGGAAACACCATATATTTT. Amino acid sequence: CASSPLPGAGNTIYF.

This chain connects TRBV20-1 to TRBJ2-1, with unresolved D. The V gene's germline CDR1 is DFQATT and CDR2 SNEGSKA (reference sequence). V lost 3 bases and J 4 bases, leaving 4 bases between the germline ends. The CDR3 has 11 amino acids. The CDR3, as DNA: TGCAGTGCTAGCGAATACAATGAGCAGTTCTTC. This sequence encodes CSASEYNEQFF.

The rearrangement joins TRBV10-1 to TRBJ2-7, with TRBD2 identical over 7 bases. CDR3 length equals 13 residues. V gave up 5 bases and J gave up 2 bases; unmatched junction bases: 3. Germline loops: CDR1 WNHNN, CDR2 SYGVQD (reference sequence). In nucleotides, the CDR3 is TGCGCCAGCAGTCCCGGGAGGACCTACGAGCAGTACTTC. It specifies CASSPGRTYEQYF.

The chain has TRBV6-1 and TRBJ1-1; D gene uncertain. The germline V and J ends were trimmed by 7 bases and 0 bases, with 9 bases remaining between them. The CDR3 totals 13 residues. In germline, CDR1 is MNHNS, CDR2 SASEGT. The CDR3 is CASKTSLNTEAFF. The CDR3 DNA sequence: TGTGCCAGCAAGACTAGTTTGAACACTGAAGCTTTCTTT.

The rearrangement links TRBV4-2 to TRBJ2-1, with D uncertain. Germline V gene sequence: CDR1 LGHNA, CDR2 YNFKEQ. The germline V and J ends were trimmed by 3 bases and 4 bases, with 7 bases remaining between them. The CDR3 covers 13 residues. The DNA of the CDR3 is TGTGCCAGCAGCCAGCGAAAATACAATGAGCAGTTCTTC. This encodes CASSQRKYNEQFF.

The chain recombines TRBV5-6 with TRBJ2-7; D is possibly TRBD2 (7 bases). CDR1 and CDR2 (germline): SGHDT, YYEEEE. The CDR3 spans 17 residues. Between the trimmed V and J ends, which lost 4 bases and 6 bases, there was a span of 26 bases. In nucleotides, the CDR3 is TGTGCCAGCAGCCCGACCCCTCCCCCACCCGGGGGGCTCGAGCAGTACTTC. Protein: CASSPTPPPPGGLEQYF.